The sequence of this TCR beta chain was determined in a study of T-cell memory formation after mild COVID-19. The overall study: Largely donor-specific sequence clusters came from a couple of donors.

A 5'RACE reaction primed in the constant segment made cDNA libraries of TCR alpha and TCR beta, and these carried sample barcodes and UMIs. Each CDR3 protein is one row after TCRdb ran MiXCR on the 5' RACE reads. This table holds 550,000 to 600,000 distinct CDR3 sequences, 20% to 25% found once. The CDR3 has 15 amino acids. Trimming at V came to 1 base and at J to 1 base, leaving 4 bases not matched to a gene. CDR1 is DFQATT, CDR2 SNEGSKA, per germline (reference sequence). Study-wide points: For contracting clones, CD4+ ones sat mainly in CM and EM, CD8+ in EMRA. The study detected some responding clones in pre-infection memory, suggesting cross-reactive memory joined.

Note on this clonotype: Its antigen is not identified.

V usage is TRBV20-1 and J usage is TRBJ2-3, with 8 positions matching TRBD2. The sample was PBMCs or a T cell subset sorted from them (not recorded which). This TCR derives from an adult woman who had mild COVID-19 (a few samples of this study predate the infection). Cell type and time point are not known. Here the CDR3 DNA reads TGCAGTGCTAGAGGGAGAGCGGGGGGCACAGATACGCAGTATTTT. Its translation is CSARGRAGGTDTQYF.